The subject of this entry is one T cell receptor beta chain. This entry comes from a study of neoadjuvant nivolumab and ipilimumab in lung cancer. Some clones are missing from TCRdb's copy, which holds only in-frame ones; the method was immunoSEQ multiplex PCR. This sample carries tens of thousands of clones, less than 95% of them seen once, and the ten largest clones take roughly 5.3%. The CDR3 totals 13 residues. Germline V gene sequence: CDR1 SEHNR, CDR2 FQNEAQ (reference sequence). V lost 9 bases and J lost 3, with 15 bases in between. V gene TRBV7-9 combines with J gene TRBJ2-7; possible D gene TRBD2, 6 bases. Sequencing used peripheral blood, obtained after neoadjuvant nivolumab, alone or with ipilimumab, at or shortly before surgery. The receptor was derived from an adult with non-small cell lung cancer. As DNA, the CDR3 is TGTGCCAGGGGGTCGGGACTCTTCTACGAGCAGTACTTC. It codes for CARGSGLFYEQYF.